What follows describes a single T cell receptor beta chain. Patients at the Seattle site were enrolled during active infection and followed longitudinally. As processed by the authors: How many nucleated cells were present was estimated from reference gene primer amplification. Profiled with immunoSEQ multiplex PCR; TCRdb holds only in-frame clones, not every one. The DNA was the basis for D and trimming; V, J and clone size are from that table. The repertoire holds roughly 200,000 clones, 82% seen once, with roughly 8.2% in the top ten. V lost 5 bases and J 2 bases, leaving 31 bases between the germline ends. The V gene's germline CDR1 is GTSNPN and CDR2 SVGIG (reference sequence). The CDR3 has 21 residues. The sample is drawn from a study of blood T cell repertoires in COVID-19.

The specimen was peripheral blood. This receptor was taken from a woman at least 80 years old with COVID-19, enrolled during active disease. This chain connects TRBV30 to TRBJ1-6; no clear D gene. DNA of the CDR3: TGTGCCTGGGAAGGCGGGATTGAGAGTCCCCTCCCTCGGCCCTATAATTCACCCCTCCACTTT. This encodes CAWEGGIESPLPRPYNSPLHF.